The 21 T cell receptor beta chains in this list originate from one sample, sequenced in a study of blood T cell repertoires in COVID-19. Sequenced by immunoSEQ multiplex PCR; TCRdb stores in-frame clones only, minus some. Of about 290,000 clones listed, 89% are singletons. The source material was peripheral blood. These receptors all come from a woman in her twenties or thirties with COVID-19, enrolled during active disease.

The V gene is TRBV5-1, the J gene TRBJ2-1, with 15 bases aligning to TRBD2. The V gene's germline CDR1 is SGHRS and CDR2 YFSETQ. J was trimmed by 7 bases and V by 4 bases; bases with no gene match: 0. The CDR3 consists of 14 residues. The CDR3 bases are TGCGCCAGCAGCGGGACTAGCGGGAGGAATGAGCAGTTCTTC. This gives the protein CASSGTSGRNEQFF.

The chain combines TRBV9 with TRBJ2-3; 11 nucleotides agree with TRBD2. Unmatched junction bases numbered 9, after V lost 3 bases and J lost 6 bases. The CDR3 covers 16 residues. Per the germline V gene, CDR1 is SGDLS and CDR2 is YYNGEE. This CDR3 reads CASSAGTSGPLDTQYF. The CDR3 region has the DNA TGTGCCAGCAGCGCCGGGACTAGCGGTCCCTTGGATACGCAGTATTTT.

The V and J genes are TRBV11-2 and TRBJ1-2, with D possibly being TRBD1 (6 bases). Trimming took 5 bases from V and 3 from J, leaving 19 bases between them. The CDR3 sequence is 16 residues long. Germline CDR1 and CDR2: SGHAT and FQNNGV. The DNA of the CDR3 is TGTGCCAGCAGCGCACTGAACAGGGCGGGGGACTATGGCTACACCTTC. It yields the protein CASSALNRAGDYGYTF.

Here the CDR3 DNA reads TGTGCCAGCACCTTAACAGGACAGGGTCGAGAGACCCAGTACTTC. Protein product: CASTLTGQGRETQYF. This rearrangement joins TRBV25-1 to TRBJ2-5; 8 bases line up with TRBD1. This CDR3 has 15 residues. Per the germline V gene, CDR1 is MGHDK and CDR2 is SYGVNS. Losses at the gene ends were 7 bases for V and 4 bases for J; bases not matched to a gene: 11.

Worth noting for this clone: This sample includes further DNA sequences coding for the same CDR3. This chain uses TRBV6-5 with TRBJ1-2, with D perhaps TRBD1 (5 bases). The V and J ends lost 2 bases and 2 bases respectively, with 6 bases between them. Germline-derived CDR1 and CDR2 are MNHEY and SVGAGI. This CDR3 spans 13 amino acids. CDR3 nucleotide sequence: TGTGCCAGCAGTTACGGGGGGAACTATGGCTACACCTTC. It codes for CASSYGGNYGYTF.

The chain couples TRBV27 to TRBJ1-4; TRBD1 matches 9 bases. Trimming removed 5 bases from V and 7 bases from J; junction bases left unmatched: 5. The V gene's germline CDR1 is MNHEY and CDR2 SMNVEV (reference sequence). The CDR3 covers 14 residues. As DNA, the CDR3 is TGTGCCAGCAGTCCCGGACAGGGGCGTGAAAAACTGTTTTTT. It encodes CASSPGQGREKLFF.

This chain uses TRBV5-6 with TRBJ1-2; D remains ambiguous. This CDR3 contains 15 residues. V gave up 4 bases and J gave up 5 bases, with 18 bases separating them. The V gene's germline CDR1 is SGHDT and CDR2 YYEEEE. This chain's CDR3 is CASSHRREGYYGYTF. The CDR3 nucleotides read TGTGCCAGCAGCCATCGCCGTGAGGGTTATTATGGCTACACCTTC.

The V call is TRBV7-9, the J call TRBJ2-1, with a tentative D call TRBD2 (6 bases). V shed 5 bases and J shed 8 bases, with 13 bases lying between them. CDR1 is SEHNR, CDR2 FQNEAQ, per germline (reference sequence). The CDR3 consists of 13 residues. The CDR3 here is CASSPNGSDEQFF. Written as DNA, the CDR3 is TGTGCCAGCAGCCCGAACGGGAGCGATGAGCAGTTCTTC.

This chain links TRBV3-1 (or the pseudogene TRBV3-2) with TRBJ2-7, with D possibly TRBD1 on 7 matching bases. Trimming took 1 base from V and 6 from J, leaving 16 bases between them. This CDR3 comprises 15 residues. Per germline, CDR1 LGHDT and CDR2 YNNKEL (reference sequence). The CDR3 region has the DNA TGTGCCAGCAGCCAAGTGGCCAGGGGGGCGGGCGAGCAGTACTTC. Its translation is CASSQVARGAGEQYF.

The chain is built from TRBV19 and TRBJ2-7, with unresolved D. The germline gives CDR1 LNHDA, CDR2 SQIVND (reference sequence). CDR3 size: 14 residues. Trimming shortened V by 7 bases and J by 0 bases, and 13 bases separated the two germline ends. The CDR3 sequence is CASKALDTSYEQYF. CDR3 nucleotide sequence: TGTGCCAGTAAGGCCCTTGACACCTCCTACGAGCAGTACTTC.

This clone has a single count. The chain joins TRBV28 to TRBJ2-7; D gene unclear. The CDR3 has 14 residues. V was cut by 2 bases and J by 1 base, with 9 bases left in between. CDR1 and CDR2 from the germline V gene are MDHEN and SYDVKM. CDR3 residues: CASSLIPPSYEQYF. For the CDR3, the DNA is TGTGCCAGCAGTTTAATCCCTCCTTCCTACGAGCAGTACTTC.

The chain couples TRBV11-2 to TRBJ1-1; D gene ambiguous. There are 17 residues in the CDR3. Trimming removed 6 bases at V and 0 bases at J, with 20 bases between. CDR1 is SGHAT and CDR2 is FQNNGV in the germline V gene. CDR3 in amino acids: CASRPRVGIPLNTEAFF. CDR3 DNA sequence: TGTGCCAGCAGGCCACGTGTCGGGATCCCCTTGAACACTGAAGCTTTCTTT.

This sequence joins TRBV19 and TRBJ2-2; 7 nucleotides align to TRBD1. CDR1 and CDR2 from the germline V gene are LNHDA and SQIVND (reference sequence). CDR3 length: 14 amino acids. J lost 5 bases, V lost 9 bases, and 9 bases had no gene match. This CDR3 reads CASRQGRRTGELFF. The CDR3 DNA reads as TGTGCCAGCAGACAGGGTAGGCGAACCGGGGAGCTGTTTTTT.

The rearrangement uses TRBV3-1 (or the pseudogene TRBV3-2) and TRBJ2-5, with TRBD2 identical over 8 bases. Germline assignment: CDR1 LGHDT and CDR2 YNNKEL (reference sequence). This CDR3 is 19 amino acids long. V was pared by 7 bases and J by 1 base, with 20 bases of the junction left unmatched. The CDR3 region is CASTSIPPGLVLLQETQYF. In nucleotides, the CDR3 is TGTGCCAGCACCTCTATCCCACCGGGACTAGTGCTACTCCAAGAGACCCAGTACTTC.

This clone was counted ten times or more. J is TRBJ2-3 and V is TRBV13; a possible D gene is TRBD2 (6 bases). The ends were cut back, 2 bases at V and 11 bases at J, with 14 bases in the middle. The CDR3 runs 13 residues. Germline assignment: CDR1 PRHDT and CDR2 FYEKMQ (reference sequence). The CDR3 sequence is CASSLLGGAEQYF. In DNA, the CDR3 is TGTGCCAGCAGCTTATTGGGCGGGGCAGAGCAGTATTTT.

The chain has TRBV7-9 and TRBJ2-3; D might be TRBD1 (6 bases). Trimming pared 5 bases from V and 6 bases from J, leaving 15 bases between. The germline V gene encodes CDR1 SEHNR and CDR2 FQNEAQ (reference sequence). The CDR3 runs to 14 residues. CDR3 DNA: TGTGCCAGCAGCCCTAAGATCAGGGGTGATACGCAGTATTTT. Translation: CASSPKIRGDTQYF.

V gene TRBV3-1 (or the pseudogene TRBV3-2) combines with J gene TRBJ2-3; no clear D gene. Germline CDR1 is LGHDT and CDR2 is YNNKEL (reference sequence). V dropped 0 bases and J dropped 4 bases, with 14 bases sitting between them. The CDR3 extends over 16 amino acids. The CDR3 sequence: CASSQDVGSKADTQYF. The CDR3 DNA reads as TGTGCCAGCAGCCAAGATGTGGGTAGCAAAGCAGATACGCAGTATTTT.

The chain couples TRBV5-6 to TRBJ2-7; 9 bases fit TRBD1. The junction had 7 bases not matched to a gene; V was cut back by 4 bases and J by 2 bases. The germline V gene has CDR1 SGHDT and CDR2 YYEEEE. The CDR3 consists of 15 residues. CDR3 nucleotide sequence: TGTGCCAGCAGCCCCCGGGACAGGGTCACCTACGAGCAGTACTTC. Protein sequence: CASSPRDRVTYEQYF.

This rearrangement joins TRBV4-2 to TRBJ2-7, with 10 bases fitting TRBD2. V lost 3 bases and J lost 4; bases outside the gene matches: 6. This CDR3 is built from 15 residues. Germline V gives CDR1 LGHNA, CDR2 YNFKEQ. The CDR3 sequence: CASSQLAGGGYEQYF. As DNA, the CDR3 is TGTGCCAGCAGCCAGTTAGCGGGGGGCGGGTACGAGCAGTACTTC.

This sequence joins TRBV5-1 and TRBJ1-1, with unresolved D. The CDR3 covers 14 residues. Germline CDR1 is SGHRS and CDR2 is YFSETQ. V lost 4 bases and J lost 4, with 14 bases in between. The CDR3 DNA reads as TGCGCCAGCAGCCGGGGTAGTAGGGCCACTGAAGCTTTCTTT. It is translated as CASSRGSRATEAFF.

V is TRBV9 and J is TRBJ1-1; tentatively, D is TRBD1 (6 bases). The germline V gene has CDR1 SGDLS and CDR2 YYNGEE. V dropped 5 bases and J dropped 2 bases, with 10 bases sitting between them. The CDR3 has 13 residues. CDR3 DNA sequence: TGTGCCAGCAGAGGACAGTCCAACACTGAAGCTTTCTTT. It encodes CASRGQSNTEAFF.